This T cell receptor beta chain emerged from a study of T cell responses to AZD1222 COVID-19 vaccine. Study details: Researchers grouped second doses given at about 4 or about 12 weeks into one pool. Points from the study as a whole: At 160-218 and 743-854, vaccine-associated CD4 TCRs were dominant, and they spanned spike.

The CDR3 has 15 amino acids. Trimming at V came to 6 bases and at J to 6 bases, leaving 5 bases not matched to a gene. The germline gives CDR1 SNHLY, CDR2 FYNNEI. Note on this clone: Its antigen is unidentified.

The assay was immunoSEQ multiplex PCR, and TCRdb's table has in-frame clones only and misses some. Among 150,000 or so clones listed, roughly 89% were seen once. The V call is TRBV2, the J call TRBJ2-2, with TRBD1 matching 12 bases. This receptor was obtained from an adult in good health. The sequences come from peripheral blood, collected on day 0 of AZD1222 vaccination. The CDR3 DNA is TGTGCCAGCAGAGTGGGACAGGGGGCACCCGGGGAGCTGTTTTTT. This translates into CASRVGQGAPGELFF.